These 7 T cell receptor beta chains share one sample of origin, sequenced in a study of sequential checkpoint blockade in melanoma. Treatment defined: randomized to nivolumab then ipilimumab (arm A) or the reverse (arm B). TCRdb's table, derived via immunoSEQ multiplex PCR, lists solely in-frame clones and lacks some. The sample carries about 3,500 clones, roughly 21% recorded once. Material: tumor tissue (inferred from file names), obtained from a patient given nivolumab and ipilimumab in sequence. The receptors originated from a human patient with melanoma. Some clones in this sample may be carry-over from other donors' samples.

The V call is TRBV6-8, the J call TRBJ1-2; the D gene is possibly TRBD1 (6 bases). Trimming shortened V by 6 bases and J by 4 bases, and 12 bases separated the two germline ends. The germline CDR1 and CDR2 sequences are MNHGY and SAAAGT. The length of the CDR3 is 13 residues. The CDR3 here is CASSPDSLYGYTF. CDR3 nucleotide sequence: TGTGCCAGCAGCCCGGACAGCCTCTATGGCTACACCTTC.

The chain carries TRBV6-8 and TRBJ1-1; D remains unclear. Looked up from germline, CDR1 is MNHGY and CDR2 is SAAAGT. The V gene lost 5 bases and the J gene lost 1 base, with 5 bases spanning the gap. CDR3 length: 12 residues. CDR3 DNA sequence: TGTGCCAGCAGTGGACGGAACACTGAAGCTTTCTTT. This encodes CASSGRNTEAFF.

The chain employs TRBV19 and TRBJ2-3, with 8 bases aligning to TRBD2. The CDR3 is 15 amino acids. Germline CDR1 and CDR2: LNHDA and SQIVND (reference sequence). V was clipped by 8 bases and J by 0 bases; unmatched bases: 7. The CDR3 bases are TGTGCCAGTGCAACCAAGCGGGGGAGCACAGATACGCAGTATTTT. As protein: CASATKRGSTDTQYF.

The chain is built from TRBV19 and TRBJ2-5, with D possibly being TRBD1 (6 bases). Between the trimmed V and J ends, which lost 6 bases and 2 bases, there was a span of 13 bases. Germline values: CDR1 LNHDA, CDR2 SQIVND (reference sequence). The length of the CDR3 is 14 residues. The DNA for the CDR3 is TGTGCCAGTAGCCCACTCGACAGGCAAGAGACCCAGTACTTC. It encodes CASSPLDRQETQYF. The full variable domain, in which reference TRBV19 and TRBJ2-5 provide the parts outside the CDR3, is DGGITQSPKYLFRKEGQNVTLSCEQNLNHDAMYWYRQDPGQGLRLIYYSQIVNDFQKGDIAEGYSVSREKKESFPLTVTSAQKNPTAFYLCASSPLDRQETQYFGPGTRLLVL.

The chain recombines TRBV19 with TRBJ2-2; 7 positions match TRBD1. The V gene end was trimmed by 6 bases and the J gene end by 0 bases; junction bases not matched to a gene: 4. Germline CDR1 reads LNHDA; CDR2 reads SQIVND (reference sequence). This CDR3 is built from 15 residues. CDR3 coding DNA: TGTGCCAGTAGGCCGACAGGGACGAACACCGGGGAGCTGTTTTTT. It specifies CASRPTGTNTGELFF.

This clone was observed a handful of times. The rearrangement joins TRBV11-3 to TRBJ2-1, with 11 bases aligning to TRBD1. CDR3 length: 16 residues. CDR1 is SGHNT and CDR2 is YENEEA in the germline V gene. With V trimmed by 5 bases and J by 4 bases, 7 bases remained unmatched. The CDR3 nucleotides read TGTGCCAGCAGCCAAAGGACAGGGGGCGGGTACAATGAGCAGTTCTTC. Translation: CASSQRTGGGYNEQFF.

This clone was detected a few times. V gene TRBV11-3 combines with J gene TRBJ1-5, with TRBD1 matching 12 bases. Germline V lookup: CDR1 SGHNT, CDR2 YENEEA. The CDR3 covers 15 residues. V lost 5 bases and J lost 6; bases outside the gene matches: 5. In DNA, the CDR3 is TGTGCCAGCAGCCCAGGGACAGGGGGCGGTCAGCCCCAGCATTTT. Encoded protein: CASSPGTGGGQPQHF.